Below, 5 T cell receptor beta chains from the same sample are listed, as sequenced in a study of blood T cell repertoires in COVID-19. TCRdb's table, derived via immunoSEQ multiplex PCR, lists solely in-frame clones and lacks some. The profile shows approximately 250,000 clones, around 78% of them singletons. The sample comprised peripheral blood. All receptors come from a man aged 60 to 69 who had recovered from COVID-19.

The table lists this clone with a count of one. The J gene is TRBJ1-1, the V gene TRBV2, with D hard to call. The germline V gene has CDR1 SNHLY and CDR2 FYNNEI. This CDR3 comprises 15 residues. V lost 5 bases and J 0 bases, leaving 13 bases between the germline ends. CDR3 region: CASSKQRAMNTEAFF. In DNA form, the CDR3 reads TGTGCCAGCAGTAAACAGAGGGCGATGAACACTGAAGCTTTCTTT. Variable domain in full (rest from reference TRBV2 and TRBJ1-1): EPEVTQTPSHQVTQMGQEVILRCVPISNHLYFYWYRQILGQKVEFLVSFYNNEISEKSEIFDDQFSVERPDGSNFTLKIRSTKLEDSAMYFCASSKQRAMNTEAFFGQGTRLTVV.

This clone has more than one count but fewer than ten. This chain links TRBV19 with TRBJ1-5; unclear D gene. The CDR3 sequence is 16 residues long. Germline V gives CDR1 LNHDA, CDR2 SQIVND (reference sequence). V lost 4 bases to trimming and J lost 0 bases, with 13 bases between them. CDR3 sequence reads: CASSTSAQISNQPQHF. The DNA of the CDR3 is TGTGCCAGTAGTACCAGTGCCCAGATTAGCAATCAGCCCCAGCATTTT.

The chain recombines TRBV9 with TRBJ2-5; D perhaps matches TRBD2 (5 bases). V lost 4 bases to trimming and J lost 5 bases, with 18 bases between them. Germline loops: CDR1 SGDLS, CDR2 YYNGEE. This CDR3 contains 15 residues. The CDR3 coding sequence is TGTGCCAGCAGCCTCAGCTCGGTGGGAGATGAGACCCAGTACTTC. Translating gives CASSLSSVGDETQYF.

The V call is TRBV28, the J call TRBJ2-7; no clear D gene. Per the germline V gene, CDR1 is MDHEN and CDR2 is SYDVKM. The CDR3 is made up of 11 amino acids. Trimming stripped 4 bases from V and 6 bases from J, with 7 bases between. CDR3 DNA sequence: TGTGCCAGCAGTTCCTACAGCGAGCAGTACTTC. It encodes CASSSYSEQYF.

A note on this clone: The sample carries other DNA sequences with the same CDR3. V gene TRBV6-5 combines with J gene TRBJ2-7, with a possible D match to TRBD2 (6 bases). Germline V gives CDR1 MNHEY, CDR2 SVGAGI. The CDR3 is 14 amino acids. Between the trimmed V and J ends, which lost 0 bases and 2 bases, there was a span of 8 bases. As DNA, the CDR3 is TGTGCCAGCAGTTACTCCGGGAGCACCTACGAGCAGTACTTC. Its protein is CASSYSGSTYEQYF.